This entry lists 23 T cell receptor beta chains sequenced from one sample in a study of blood T cell repertoires in COVID-19 (TCRdb year 2020). Libraries were made using the immunoSEQ multiplex PCR assay. TCRdb mirrors the immuneACCESS table, restricted to in-frame sequences. Some clones are absent from its copies; in checked studies, under half trace to an unresolved V gene, and the reason for the others is unknown. Counted in this sample were about 300,000 clones; nearly 90% of them appeared once. The top ten constitute about 2% of the sample. The sample taken for sequencing was peripheral blood. The receptors were sampled from a woman in her twenties or thirties with COVID-19, enrolled during active disease.

V usage is TRBV6-6 and J usage is TRBJ1-4, with D unresolved. Between the trimmed V and J ends, which lost 10 bases and 13 bases, there was a span of 25 bases. The CDR3 has 14 amino acids. Germline CDR1 reads MNHNY; CDR2 reads SVGAGI (reference sequence). The DNA of the CDR3 is TGTGCCACCCAACGTCGCTCTTCCGGGGAAGGACTGTTTTTT. This sequence encodes CATQRRSSGEGLFF.

This clone was found once. V usage is TRBV2 and J usage is TRBJ1-2, with a weak D call TRBD1 (5 bases). This CDR3 contains 14 residues. The V gene lost 6 bases and the J gene lost 0 bases, with 11 bases spanning the gap. Germline V CDR1 and CDR2: SNHLY, FYNNEI. Here the CDR3 reads CASRYRPTNYGYTF. CDR3 DNA sequence: TGTGCCAGCAGATACAGGCCGACTAACTATGGCTACACCTTC.

The genes are TRBV29-1 and TRBJ1-4; D might be TRBD1 (6 bases). V was pared by 4 bases and J by 6 bases, with 9 bases between. The germline gives CDR1 SQVTM, CDR2 ANQGSEA. This CDR3 has 12 amino acids. Here the CDR3 reads CSVATGYEKLFF. In DNA form, the CDR3 reads TGCAGCGTTGCGACAGGTTATGAAAAACTGTTTTTT.

DNA for the CDR3: TGTGCCAGTAGTATTGGCAACAATGAGCAGTTCTTC. Its translation: CASSIGNNEQFF. The chain recombines TRBV19 with TRBJ2-1; D gene unclear. This CDR3 contains 12 residues. CDR1 is LNHDA, CDR2 SQIVND, per germline (reference sequence). V lost 3 bases and J lost 5, with 5 bases in between.

This chain uses TRBV11-2 with TRBJ1-4, with a tentative D call TRBD1 (5 bases). Per the germline V gene, CDR1 is SGHAT and CDR2 is FQNNGV. V was pared by 5 bases and J by 3 bases, with 16 bases between. CDR3 length equals 16 residues. In DNA, the CDR3 is TGTGCCAGCAGCCCGGAGATAGGGGCTCCTAATGAAAAACTGTTTTTT. Translated: CASSPEIGAPNEKLFF. The variable domain in full, with the rest retrieved from reference TRBV11-2 and TRBJ1-4, is EAGVAQSPRYKIIEKRQSVAFWCNPISGHATLYWYQQILGQGPKLLIQFQNNGVVDDSQLPKDRFSAERLKGVDSTLKIQPAKLEDSAVYLCASSPEIGAPNEKLFFGSGTQLSVL.

This clone occurred once. V is TRBV7-2 and J is TRBJ2-7; 11 bases map to TRBD1. The CDR3 sequence is 14 residues long. The junction had 4 bases not matched to a gene; V was cut back by 5 bases and J by 4 bases. CDR1 is SGHTA and CDR2 is FQGNSA in the germline V gene. The CDR3 sequence is CASSRDRGFYEQYF. DNA for the CDR3: TGTGCCAGCAGCCGGGACAGGGGGTTTTACGAGCAGTACTTC.

For the CDR3, the DNA is TGTGCCAGCAGCCGGTACAGGGGCTCCAACACAGATACGCAGTATTTT. Translating it yields CASSRYRGSNTDTQYF. The V gene is TRBV3-1 (or the pseudogene TRBV3-2), the J gene TRBJ2-3, with 7 bases lining up with TRBD1. CDR1 and CDR2 (germline): LGHDT, YNNKEL (reference sequence). The J segment lost 2 bases and the V segment lost 4 bases, leaving 9 bases of the junction unmatched. CDR3 size: 16 residues.

In DNA, the CDR3 is TGTGCCAGCGGGCTTGGTCAGCCCCAGCATTTT. It yields the protein CASGLGQPQHF. V and J are TRBV6-5 and TRBJ1-5; D not certain. This CDR3 spans 11 amino acids. The germline CDR1 and CDR2 sequences are MNHEY and SVGAGI. V lost 8 bases and J lost 6, with 8 bases in between.

The genes are TRBV7-9 and TRBJ1-2; D is undetermined. This CDR3 has 12 residues. Trimming removed 5 bases from V and 8 bases from J, with 12 bases in between. Germline assignment: CDR1 SEHNR and CDR2 FQNEAQ (reference sequence). Here the CDR3 reads CASSPLGEGYTF. The CDR3 bases are TGTGCCAGCAGCCCCCTCGGGGAGGGCTACACCTTC.

The V gene is TRBV18, the J gene TRBJ2-5; 7 bases line up with TRBD1. The CDR3 consists of 12 residues. Germline V gene lookup returns CDR1 KGHSH and CDR2 LQKENI. V was pared by 4 bases and J by 10 bases, with 6 bases of the junction left unmatched. CDR3 in DNA: TGTGCCAGCTCACGGGACAGAGAGGGCCAGTACTTC. Its protein is CASSRDREGQYF.

This clone has a single count. This chain connects TRBV7-9 to TRBJ2-2; weak D call: TRBD1 (5 bases). The CDR3 has 14 residues. V was shortened by 0 bases and J by 6 bases, with 8 bases between the two germline ends. Germline assignment: CDR1 SEHNR and CDR2 FQNEAQ (reference sequence). In DNA form, the CDR3 reads TGTGCCAGCAGCTTAGCCAGGGTGGCCGGGGAGCTGTTTTTT. Amino acids: CASSLARVAGELFF.

The chain combines TRBV27 with TRBJ2-1, with 7 bases fitting TRBD2. The junction had 8 bases not matched to a gene; V was cut back by 7 bases and J by 2 bases. Germline assignment: CDR1 MNHEY and CDR2 SMNVEV (reference sequence). This CDR3 region has 15 residues. This CDR3 is CASIPQAGAYNEQFF. The CDR3 DNA reads as TGTGCCAGCATTCCCCAGGCGGGGGCCTACAATGAGCAGTTCTTC.

The J gene is TRBJ1-5, the V gene TRBV5-8; D is unresolved. The V end lost 0 bases, the J end lost 7 bases, and 17 bases lay between the germline ends. Germline V gene data show CDR1 as SGHTS and CDR2 as YDEGEE. The CDR3 consists of 16 residues. Here the CDR3 DNA reads TGTGCCAGCAGCTTGGCCCGCTTCGGGTCCGGGCAGCCCCAGCATTTT. It is translated as CASSLARFGSGQPQHF. Together with reference TRBV5-8 and TRBJ1-5, the CDR3 gives the full variable domain: EAGVTQSPTHLIKTRGQQATLRCSPISGHTSVYWYQQALGLGLQFLLWYDEGEERNRGNFPPRFSGRQFPNYSSELNVNALELEDSALYLCASSLARFGSGQPQHFGDGTRLSIL.

J is TRBJ2-3 and V is TRBV29-1, with 8 positions matching TRBD1. The germline V gene has CDR1 SQVTM and CDR2 ANQGSEA. This CDR3 has 12 residues. V lost 7 bases, J lost 4 bases, and 4 bases stayed unmatched. As DNA, the CDR3 is TGCAGCGCCGGACAGGGCTCAGATACGCAGTATTTT. It codes for CSAGQGSDTQYF.

Remarks on this clone: The sample holds other DNA sequences that translate to the same CDR3. The rearrangement uses TRBV6-6 and TRBJ2-3, with 8 bases fitting TRBD2. The length of the CDR3 is 15 residues. V lost 6 bases, J lost 0 bases, and 5 bases stayed unmatched. Germline values: CDR1 MNHNY, CDR2 SVGAGI (reference sequence). CDR3 DNA: TGTGCCAGCAGCAGCAGCGGGGGAAGCACAGATACGCAGTATTTT. This gives the protein CASSSSGGSTDTQYF.

The CDR3 region has the DNA TGTGCCAGTAGTACTCAGGGGGCGTTCCATGGCTACACCTTC. This encodes CASSTQGAFHGYTF. The chain carries TRBV19 and TRBJ1-2; 8 nucleotides match TRBD1. This CDR3 has 14 amino acids. CDR1 and CDR2 (germline): LNHDA, SQIVND (reference sequence). V was pared by 4 bases and J by 6 bases, with 7 bases of the junction left unmatched.

The V call is TRBV4-2, the J call TRBJ1-2, with 10 bases aligning to TRBD1. From germline, CDR1 is LGHNA and CDR2 YNFKEQ. The J segment lost 7 bases and the V segment lost 0 bases, leaving 5 bases of the junction unmatched. This CDR3 is 15 amino acids long. CDR3 residues: CASSQERRDRGGYTF. CDR3 in DNA: TGTGCCAGCAGCCAAGAGAGGAGGGACAGGGGTGGCTACACCTTC.

This clone was found once. This sequence joins TRBV5-4 and TRBJ1-1; D gene ambiguous. Per the germline V gene, CDR1 is SGHNT and CDR2 is YYREEE (reference sequence). The ends were cut back, 4 bases at V and 3 bases at J, with 10 bases in the middle. The CDR3 contains 13 residues. The CDR3 sequence is CASSTGWYTEAFF. The DNA for the CDR3 is TGTGCCAGCAGCACCGGGTGGTACACTGAAGCTTTCTTT. Variable domain in full (rest from reference TRBV5-4 and TRBJ1-1): ETGVTQSPTHLIKTRGQQVTLRCSSQSGHNTVSWYQQALGQGPQFIFQYYREEENGRGNFPPRFSGLQFPNYSSELNVNALELDDSALYLCASSTGWYTEAFFGQGTRLTVV.

This chain links TRBV2 with TRBJ2-1; TRBD1 agrees at 10 bases. V gave up 4 bases and J gave up 7 bases; unmatched junction bases: 7. CDR3 length: 15 amino acids. CDR1 and CDR2 from the germline V gene are SNHLY and FYNNEI. In DNA, the CDR3 is TGTGCCAGCAGTGGAGACAGGGGGCGAAGGAATGAGCAGTTCTTC. It yields the protein CASSGDRGRRNEQFF.

The chain combines TRBV2 with TRBJ1-5; D is unresolved. Germline V gene sequence: CDR1 SNHLY, CDR2 FYNNEI. The CDR3 has 13 amino acids. The V end was cut by 7 bases, the J end by 3 bases, with 10 bases between. The CDR3 region is CASTREFNQPQHF. CDR3 sequence (DNA): TGTGCCAGCACTAGGGAGTTCAATCAGCCCCAGCATTTT.

The V gene is TRBV4-1, the J gene TRBJ1-1; no clear D. This CDR3 has 17 amino acids. Germline V gene sequence: CDR1 MGHRA, CDR2 YSYEKL. V gave up 1 base and J gave up 0 bases, with 15 bases separating them. CDR3 residues: CASSQVGAAGMNTEAFF. The CDR3 region has the DNA TGCGCCAGCAGCCAAGTCGGTGCGGCGGGGATGAACACTGAAGCTTTCTTT.

The V and J genes are TRBV7-9 and TRBJ1-5, with unresolved D. V was clipped by 6 bases and J by 0 bases, with 9 bases between them. Germline-derived CDR1 and CDR2 are SEHNR and FQNEAQ (reference sequence). The CDR3 loop spans 14 amino acids. CDR3 loop: CASSGSDSNQPQHF. Written as DNA, the CDR3 is TGTGCCAGCAGTGGCAGTGATAGCAATCAGCCCCAGCATTTT.

The chain carries TRBV5-8 and TRBJ1-1; D gene ambiguous. The length of the CDR3 is 13 residues. Trimming pared 1 base from V and 4 bases from J, leaving 8 bases between. Germline CDR1 and CDR2: SGHTS and YDEGEE. The CDR3, as DNA: TGTGCCAGCAGCTTGCGGGGTGGCACTGAAGCTTTCTTT. This translates into CASSLRGGTEAFF.